These 2 T cell receptor beta chains share one sample of origin, sequenced in a study of regulatory T cells in long-lasting Graves disease (TCRdb year 2021). What this sample's time point label stands for: persistent/refractory GD, antithyroid drugs over 5 years with positive TRAb. For both TCR sequencing and RNA sequencing, RNA was extracted from PBMCs using TRIzol. Library preparation was by multiplex PCR. These reads were obtained on an Illumina HiSeq 4000. TCR beta libraries were built with iRepertoire HTBI primers and Arm-PCR amplification of CDR3 regions. TCRdb reanalyzed the raw reads on its own, using fastp at Q25 for trimming and MiXCR for clone calling, and kept in-frame beta chains. Entries are consolidated by CDR3 protein sequence, retaining the most common genes and DNA. Recorded for this sample are over 650,000 distinct CDR3 sequences; about 32% of them occurred a single time. The ten largest clones capture around 42% of the sample.

Sequenced here: peripheral blood mononuclear cells (PBMCs), sampled when the disease was refractory, from a patient treated with antithyroid drugs. The receptors here all came from a female donor with Graves disease.

This clonotype was picked up a small number of times. V is TRBV20-1 and J is TRBJ2-7; D perhaps matches TRBD1 (6 bases). Germline CDR1 reads DFQATT; CDR2 reads SNEGSKA (reference sequence). V was trimmed by 3 bases and J by 1 base, leaving 13 bases between them. The length of the CDR3 is 14 residues. CDR3 bases: TGCAGTGCTAGGGGACACCTAACTTCCTACGAGCAGTACTTC. As protein: CSARGHLTSYEQYF.

This clonotype was observed many times. This sequence joins TRBV12-5 and TRBJ2-5; 8 bases align to TRBD2. V dropped 0 bases and J dropped 5; count of bases not matched to a gene: 14. Per the germline V gene, CDR1 is LGHNT and CDR2 is FRNRAP. The CDR3 is 18 residues long. CDR3 protein: CASGLVLGGAGDLETQYF. In DNA, the CDR3 is TGTGCTAGTGGTTTGGTACTCGGGGGGGCGGGAGATTTGGAGACCCAGTACTTC. Using reference TRBV12-5 and TRBJ2-5 for the parts outside the CDR3, the full variable domain is DARVTQTPRHKVTEMGQEVTMRCQPILGHNTVFWYRQTMMQGLELLAYFRNRAPLDDSGMPKDRFSAEMPDATLATLKIQPSEPRDSAVYFCASGLVLGGAGDLETQYFGPGTRLLVL.